This T cell receptor (beta chain) is from a study of T cell responses to AZD1222 COVID-19 vaccine. V lost 11 bases, J lost 4 bases, and 13 bases stayed unmatched. The CDR3 has 14 amino acids. Looked up from germline, CDR1 is MNHEY and CDR2 is SVGAGI. Broader study findings: Across the whole spike, CD4 TCRs peaked at regions 160-218 and 743-854. The donor cohort was predominantly white British with a female majority, and clonal diversity may have been underestimated. Baseline serology detected seropositivity in only 5 or 6 AZD1222 recipients.

Some clones are missing from TCRdb's copy, which holds only in-frame ones; the method was immunoSEQ multiplex PCR. The sample records 100,000 to 150,000 clones, around 87% being singletons. As for this clone: Antigen: not known.

The sample in question was peripheral blood, obtained on day 0 of AZD1222 vaccination. The chain combines TRBV6-5 with TRBJ2-7, with 8 positions matching TRBD1. The sequence was obtained from an adult in good health. The CDR3 region has the DNA TGTGCCGTACGCCGGACAGGGAGGTTTTACGAGCAGTACTTC. Amino acid sequence: CAVRRTGRFYEQYF.